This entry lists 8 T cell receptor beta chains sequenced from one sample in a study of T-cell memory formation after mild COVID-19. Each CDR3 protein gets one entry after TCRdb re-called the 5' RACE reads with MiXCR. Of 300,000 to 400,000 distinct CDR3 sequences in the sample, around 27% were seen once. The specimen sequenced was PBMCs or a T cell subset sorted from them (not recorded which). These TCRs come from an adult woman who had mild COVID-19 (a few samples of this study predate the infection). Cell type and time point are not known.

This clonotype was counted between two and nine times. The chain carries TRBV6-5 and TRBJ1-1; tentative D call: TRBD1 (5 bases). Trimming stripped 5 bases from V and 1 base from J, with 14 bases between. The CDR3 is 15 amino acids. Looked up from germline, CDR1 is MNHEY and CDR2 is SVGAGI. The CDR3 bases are TGTGCCAGCAGTCCTAGGCGGACACCGAACACTGAAGCTTTCTTT. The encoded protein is CASSPRRTPNTEAFF.

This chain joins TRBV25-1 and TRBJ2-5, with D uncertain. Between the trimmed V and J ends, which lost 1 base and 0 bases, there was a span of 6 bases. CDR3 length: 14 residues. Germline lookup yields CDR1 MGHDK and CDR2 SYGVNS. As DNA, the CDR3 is TGTGCCAGCAGTGAATCCGAGAACCAAGAGACCCAGTACTTC. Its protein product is CASSESENQETQYF.

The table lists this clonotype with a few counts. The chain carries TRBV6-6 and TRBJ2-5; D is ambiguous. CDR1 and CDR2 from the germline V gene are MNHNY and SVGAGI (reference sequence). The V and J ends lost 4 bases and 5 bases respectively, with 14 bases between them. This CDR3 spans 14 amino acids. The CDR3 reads CASSSSGAFETQYF. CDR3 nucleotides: TGTGCCAGCAGTTCCTCCGGAGCCTTTGAGACCCAGTACTTC.

The CDR3 here is CASSLERGTYEQYF. The CDR3 DNA follows: TGCGCCAGCAGCTTGGAGAGGGGTACCTACGAGCAGTACTTC. V gene TRBV5-1 combines with J gene TRBJ2-7; D could derive from TRBD1 or TRBD2 (5 bases each). Germline CDR1 SGHRS, CDR2 YFSETQ. CDR3 length equals 14 residues. Trimming stripped 0 bases from V and 2 bases from J, with 9 bases between.

CDR3 in amino acids: CASSLIGQDYYGYTF. The CDR3 coding sequence is TGTGCCAGCAGCTTAATAGGGCAGGATTACTATGGCTACACCTTC. This rearrangement joins TRBV7-2 to TRBJ1-2; D remains ambiguous. Trimming removed 2 bases at V and 3 bases at J, with 13 bases between. The CDR3 totals 15 residues. The germline gives CDR1 SGHTA, CDR2 FQGNSA. The whole variable domain, remainder taken from reference TRBV7-2 and TRBJ1-2, is GAGVSQSPSNKVTEKGKDVELRCDPISGHTALYWYRQSLGQGLEFLIYFQGNSAPDKSGLPSDRFSAERTGGSVSTLTIQRTQQEDSAVYLCASSLIGQDYYGYTFGSGTRLTVV.

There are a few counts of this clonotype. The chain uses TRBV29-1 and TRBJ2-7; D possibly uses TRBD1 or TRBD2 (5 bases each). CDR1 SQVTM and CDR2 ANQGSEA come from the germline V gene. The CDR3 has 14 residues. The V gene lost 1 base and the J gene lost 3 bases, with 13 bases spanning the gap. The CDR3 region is CSVEGDGTFYEQYF. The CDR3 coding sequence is TGCAGCGTTGAAGGGGACGGCACCTTCTACGAGCAGTACTTC.

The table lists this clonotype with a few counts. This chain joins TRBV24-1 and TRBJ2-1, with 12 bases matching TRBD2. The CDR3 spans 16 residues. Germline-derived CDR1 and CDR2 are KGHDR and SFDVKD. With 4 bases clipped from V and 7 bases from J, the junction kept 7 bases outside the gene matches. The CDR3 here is CATSEPSGGASNEQFF. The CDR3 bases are TGTGCCACCAGTGAACCTAGCGGGGGGGCTTCAAATGAGCAGTTCTTC.

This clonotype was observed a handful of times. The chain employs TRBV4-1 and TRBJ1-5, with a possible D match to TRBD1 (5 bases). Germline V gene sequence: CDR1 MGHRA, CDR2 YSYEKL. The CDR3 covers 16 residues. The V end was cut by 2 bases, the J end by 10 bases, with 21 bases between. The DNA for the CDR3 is TGCGCCAGCAGCCAAAGTTCGTTGGGGGGAGGCAGCCCCCAGCATTTT. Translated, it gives CASSQSSLGGGSPQHF.